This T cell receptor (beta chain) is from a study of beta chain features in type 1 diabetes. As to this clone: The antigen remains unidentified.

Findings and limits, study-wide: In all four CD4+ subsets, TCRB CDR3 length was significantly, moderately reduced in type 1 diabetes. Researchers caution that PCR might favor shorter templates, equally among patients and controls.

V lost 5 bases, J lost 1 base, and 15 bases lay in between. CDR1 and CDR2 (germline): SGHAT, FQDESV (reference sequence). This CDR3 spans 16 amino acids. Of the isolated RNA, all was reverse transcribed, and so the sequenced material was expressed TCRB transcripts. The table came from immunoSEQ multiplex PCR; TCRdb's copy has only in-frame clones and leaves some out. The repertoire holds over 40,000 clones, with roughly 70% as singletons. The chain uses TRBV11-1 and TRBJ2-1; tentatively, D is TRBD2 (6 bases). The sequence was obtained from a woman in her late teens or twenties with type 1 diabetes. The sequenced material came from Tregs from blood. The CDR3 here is CASSPRGIASYNEQFF. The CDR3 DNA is TGTGCCAGCAGCCCCCGGGGGATAGCATCCTACAATGAGCAGTTCTTC.